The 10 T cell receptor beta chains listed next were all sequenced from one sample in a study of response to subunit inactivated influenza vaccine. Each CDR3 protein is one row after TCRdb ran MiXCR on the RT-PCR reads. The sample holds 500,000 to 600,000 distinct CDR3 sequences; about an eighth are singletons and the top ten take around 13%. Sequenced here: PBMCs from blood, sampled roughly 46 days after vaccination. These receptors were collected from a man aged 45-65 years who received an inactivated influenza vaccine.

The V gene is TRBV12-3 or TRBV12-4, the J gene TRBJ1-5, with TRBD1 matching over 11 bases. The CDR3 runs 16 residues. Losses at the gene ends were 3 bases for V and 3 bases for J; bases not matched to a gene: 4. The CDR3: CASSFGGQGVNQPQHF. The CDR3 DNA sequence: TGTGCCAGCAGTTTTGGGGGACAGGGGGTCAATCAGCCCCAGCATTTT.

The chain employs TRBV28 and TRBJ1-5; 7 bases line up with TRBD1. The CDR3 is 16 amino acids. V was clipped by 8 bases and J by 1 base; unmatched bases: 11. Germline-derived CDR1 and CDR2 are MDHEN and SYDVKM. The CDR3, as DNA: TGTGCCAGCCCACCCTCGACAGGGAAAAGCAATCAGCCCCAGCATTTT. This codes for CASPPSTGKSNQPQHF.

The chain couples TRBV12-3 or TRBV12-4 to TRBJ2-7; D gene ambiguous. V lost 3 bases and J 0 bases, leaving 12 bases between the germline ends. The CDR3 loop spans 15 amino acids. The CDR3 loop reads CASSFGLRSSYEQYF. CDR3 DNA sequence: TGTGCCAGCAGTTTTGGGTTAAGGTCCTCCTACGAGCAGTACTTC.

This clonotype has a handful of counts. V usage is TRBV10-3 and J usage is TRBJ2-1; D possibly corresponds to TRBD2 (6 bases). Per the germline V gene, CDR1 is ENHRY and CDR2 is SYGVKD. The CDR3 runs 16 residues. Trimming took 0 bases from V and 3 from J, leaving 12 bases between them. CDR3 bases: TGTGCCATCAGTGAGTCAGGGAGCGGGCTCTACAATGAGCAGTTCTTC. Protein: CAISESGSGLYNEQFF.

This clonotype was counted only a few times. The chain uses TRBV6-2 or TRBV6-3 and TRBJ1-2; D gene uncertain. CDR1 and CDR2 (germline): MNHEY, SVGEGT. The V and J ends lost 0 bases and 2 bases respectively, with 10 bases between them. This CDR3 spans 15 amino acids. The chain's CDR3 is CASSYSGPVNYGYTF. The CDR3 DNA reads TGTGCCAGCAGTTACTCCGGACCGGTGAACTATGGCTACACCTTC.

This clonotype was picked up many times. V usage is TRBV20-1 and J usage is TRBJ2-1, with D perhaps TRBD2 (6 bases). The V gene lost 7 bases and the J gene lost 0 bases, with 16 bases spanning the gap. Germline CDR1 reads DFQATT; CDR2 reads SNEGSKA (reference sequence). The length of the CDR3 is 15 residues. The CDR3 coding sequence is TGCAGTGTCCTAGGACGGAGGGGCTCCTACAATGAGCAGTTCTTC. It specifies CSVLGRRGSYNEQFF.

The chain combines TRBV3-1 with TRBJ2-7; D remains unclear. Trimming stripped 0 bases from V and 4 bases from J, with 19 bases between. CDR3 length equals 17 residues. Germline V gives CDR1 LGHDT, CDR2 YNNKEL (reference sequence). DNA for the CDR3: TGTGCCAGCAGCCAAGACCTCTGGGAAACCCGGTTTTACGAGCAGTACTTC. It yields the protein CASSQDLWETRFYEQYF.

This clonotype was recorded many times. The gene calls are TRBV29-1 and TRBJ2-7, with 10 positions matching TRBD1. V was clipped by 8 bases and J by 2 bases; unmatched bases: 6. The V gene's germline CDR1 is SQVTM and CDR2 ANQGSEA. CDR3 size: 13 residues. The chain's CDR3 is CSRTGTGAYEQYF. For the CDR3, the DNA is TGCAGCAGAACCGGGACAGGGGCCTACGAGCAGTACTTC.

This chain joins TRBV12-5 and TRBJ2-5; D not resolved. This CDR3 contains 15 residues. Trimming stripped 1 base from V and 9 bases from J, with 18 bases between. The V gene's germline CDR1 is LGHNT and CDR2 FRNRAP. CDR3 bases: TGTGCTAGTGGTTTGGCAATTCCCCCCTCCGGAGCCCAGTACTTC. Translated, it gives CASGLAIPPSGAQYF.

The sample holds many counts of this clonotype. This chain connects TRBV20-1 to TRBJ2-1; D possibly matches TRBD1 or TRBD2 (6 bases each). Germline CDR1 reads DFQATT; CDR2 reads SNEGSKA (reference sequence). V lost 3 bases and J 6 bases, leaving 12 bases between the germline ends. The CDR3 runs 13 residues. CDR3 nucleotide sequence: TGCAGTGCTAGGGACTACAGGGTCAATGAGCAGTTCTTC. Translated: CSARDYRVNEQFF.